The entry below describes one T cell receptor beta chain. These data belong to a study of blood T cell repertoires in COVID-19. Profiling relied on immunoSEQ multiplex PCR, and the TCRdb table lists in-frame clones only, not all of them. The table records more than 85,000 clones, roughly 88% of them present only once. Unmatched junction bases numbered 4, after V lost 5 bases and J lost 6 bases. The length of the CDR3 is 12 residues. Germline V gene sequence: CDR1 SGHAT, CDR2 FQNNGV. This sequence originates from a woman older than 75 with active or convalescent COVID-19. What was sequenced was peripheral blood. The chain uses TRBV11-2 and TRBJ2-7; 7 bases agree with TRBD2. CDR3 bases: TGTGCCAGCAGCGGGACTATGCGCGAGCAGTACTTC. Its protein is CASSGTMREQYF.